This TCR beta chain appears in the sequencing data of a study of T cells in Graves' hyperthyroidism and ophthalmopathy. Study-level points and caveats: The model anticipated ophthalmopathy a median approximately six months pre-onset. Among thyroid clonotypes expanded above 0.001, most also appeared in blood.

Remarks on this clonotype: Its antigen is unknown.

Researchers defined stable Graves' hyperthyroidism as no ophthalmopathy progression within 18 months. Orbital computed tomography, thyroid ultrasound, serum thyroxine and TRAb, and clinical symptoms together informed the diagnoses. The CDR3 runs to 11 residues. Germline V gene sequence: CDR1 SNHLY, CDR2 FYNNEI. V gave up 6 bases and J gave up 14 bases; unmatched junction bases: 4. RNA transcripts served as the template for amplifying TCR beta CDR3 regions. Researchers ran a first-round RT-PCR on the TCR CDR3 using the HTBI primer set. Each CDR3 protein gets one entry after TCRdb re-called the multiplex PCR reads with MiXCR. The sample contains about 580,000 distinct CDR3 sequences, around 45% of which appear only once.

The chain employs TRBV2 and TRBJ2-4, with TRBD2 matching over 10 bases. The source of this sequence is a woman between 18 and 30 years old with Graves' hyperthyroidism. Sequenced: peripheral blood or thyroid tissue (not recorded which). The CDR3 nucleotides read TGTGCCAGCAGCGCTAGCGGGAGCAAGTACTTC. This gives the protein CASSASGSKYF.